The T cell receptor beta chain under discussion was sequenced for a study of cytomegalovirus exposure and HLA in healthy donors. PCR used 60 Vbeta primers and 13 Jbeta primers. The table came from immunoSEQ multiplex PCR; TCRdb's copy has only in-frame clones and leaves some out. Of 150,000 to 200,000 clones in the sample, more than 70% were seen once. The ends were cut back, 3 bases at V and 4 bases at J, with 10 bases in the middle. Germline values: CDR1 SGHRS, CDR2 YFSETQ. This CDR3 is built from 13 residues. The rearrangement links TRBV5-1 to TRBJ1-1, with D perhaps matching TRBD1 (6 bases). The sequencing input was PBMCs. The clonotype was recovered from a middle-aged man in good health and CMV-seropositive. This CDR3 reads CASSSVGATEAFF. For the CDR3, the DNA is TGCGCCAGCAGCTCGGTGGGGGCCACTGAAGCTTTCTTT.